This record looks at one T cell receptor (beta chain) sequence and its context. This table comes from immunoSEQ multiplex PCR, and its TCRdb copy is limited to in-frame clones, with some not included. The sample consists of some 320,000 clones, just under 85% of them appearing once. This entry belongs to a study of Ad26.COV2.S vaccination and SARS-CoV-2 variants. Study context: This donor came from the COV1001 trial of Ad26.COV2.S.

Treatment denoted: about 20 received Ad26.COV2.S at low or high dose, single or two shots; five or six received placebo; per-sample allocation not given. Sampling happened 63 days after the first vaccine or placebo injection. After removal of 7 bases from V and 4 bases from J, the junction contained 4 bases not matched to a gene. The CDR3 sequence is 13 residues long. Germline V gene lookup returns CDR1 MNHEY and CDR2 SVGAGI. The J gene is TRBJ1-3, the V gene TRBV6-5; 7 bases line up with TRBD1. The material was peripheral blood, obtained in a trial of Ad26.COV2.S vaccine versus placebo. The TCR originated in a person aged 18-60 years who received the Ad26.COV2.S COVID-19 vaccine or a placebo. The CDR3 sequence is CASTVDRGNTIYF. The CDR3, as DNA: TGTGCCAGCACCGTGGACAGGGGAAACACCATATATTTT.